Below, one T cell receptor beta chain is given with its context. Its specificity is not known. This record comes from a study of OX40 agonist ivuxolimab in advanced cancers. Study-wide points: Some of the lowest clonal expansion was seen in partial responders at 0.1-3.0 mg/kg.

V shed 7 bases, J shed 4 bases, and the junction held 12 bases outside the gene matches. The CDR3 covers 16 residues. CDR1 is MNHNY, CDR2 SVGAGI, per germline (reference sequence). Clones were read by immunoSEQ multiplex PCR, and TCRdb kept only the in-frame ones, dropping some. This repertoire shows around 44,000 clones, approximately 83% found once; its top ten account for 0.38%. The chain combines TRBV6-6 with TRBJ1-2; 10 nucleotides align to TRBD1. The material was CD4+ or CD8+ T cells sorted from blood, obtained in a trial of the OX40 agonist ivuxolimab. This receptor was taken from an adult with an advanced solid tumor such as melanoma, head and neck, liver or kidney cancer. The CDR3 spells CASNIGQGEGGYGYTF. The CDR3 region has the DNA TGTGCCAGCAACATAGGACAGGGGGAAGGGGGCTATGGCTACACCTTC.